This T cell receptor (beta chain) was obtained from a study of blood T cell repertoires in COVID-19. At the level of the study: Some COVID-19 samples were acute and others convalescent; all came from the United States, Italy and Spain. From T cells, B-cell-depleted T cells, or PBMCs came the material, which was cDNA or gDNA.

Patients at the Seattle site were enrolled during active infection and followed longitudinally. Measured with immunoSEQ multiplex PCR; TCRdb has only the in-frame clones, and not every one. This repertoire shows about 350,000 clones, about 87% found once; its top ten account for roughly a tenth. Trimming took 5 bases from V and 7 from J, leaving 23 bases between them. Looked up from germline, CDR1 is SSHAT and CDR2 is FNYEAQ (reference sequence). This CDR3 has 17 amino acids. The receptor's source is a man aged 30 to 45 with COVID-19, enrolled during active disease. This rearrangement joins TRBV7-7 to TRBJ2-2; D is possibly TRBD1 (5 bases). The sequencing sample was made of peripheral blood. CDR3 bases: TGTGCCAGCAGCCCCAACCCAGGAGCAGGGTTGGGCGGGGAGCTGTTTTTT. This encodes CASSPNPGAGLGGELFF. The variable domain in full, with the rest retrieved from reference TRBV7-7 and TRBJ2-2, is GAGVSQSPRYKVTKRGQDVTLRCDPISSHATLYWYQQALGQGPEFLTYFNYEAQPDKSGLPSDRFSAERPEGSISTLTIQRTEQRDSAMYRCASSPNPGAGLGGELFFGEGSRLTVL.